Presented here are 32 T cell receptor beta chains from one specimen sequenced in a study of regulatory dendritic cells for organ transplantation. CFSE-labeled sorted T cells met regulatory or mature dendritic cells for five to six days. Antigens for these TCRs are unknown. The assay was immunoSEQ multiplex PCR, and TCRdb's table has in-frame clones only and misses some. The data contain around 13,000 clones, 75% to 80% of them singletons. The material sequenced was naive CD8+ T cells from blood cultured with regulatory dendritic cells. As to subset: CD45RA+ naive T cells. Source of these receptors: a human donor in good health.

The rearrangement links TRBV5-6 to TRBJ1-2, with D tentatively TRBD1 (5 bases). The V and J ends lost 0 bases and 3 bases respectively, with 9 bases between them. The CDR3 has 14 residues. The germline V gene encodes CDR1 SGHDT and CDR2 YYEEEE. The CDR3 nucleotides are TGTGCCAGCAGCTTGGGGGTCAGGGACTATGGCTACACCTTC. As protein: CASSLGVRDYGYTF.

The J gene is TRBJ2-3, the V gene TRBV4-3, with a tentative D call TRBD2 (5 bases). CDR3 length equals 17 residues. The germline V gene encodes CDR1 LGHNA and CDR2 YSLEER. Trimming pared 0 bases from V and 0 bases from J, leaving 13 bases between. The CDR3 coding sequence is TGCGCCAGCAGCCAAGAAGGCCTAGCTTCTAGCACAGATACGCAGTATTTT. This encodes CASSQEGLASSTDTQYF.

This chain uses TRBV9 with TRBJ2-7; possible D gene TRBD2, 5 bases. The germline V gene has CDR1 SGDLS and CDR2 YYNGEE. Trimming removed 0 bases at V and 2 bases at J, with 9 bases between. The CDR3 spans 14 residues. The CDR3 DNA reads TGTGCCAGCAGCGTAGGAGGGCCGCCCTACGAGCAGTACTTC. Protein sequence: CASSVGGPPYEQYF.

The chain couples TRBV9 to TRBJ2-5, with 10 bases matching TRBD2. Looked up from germline, CDR1 is SGDLS and CDR2 is YYNGEE. CDR3 length: 14 residues. The trim removed 1 base at V and 3 bases at J, leaving 0 bases unmatched. The DNA of the CDR3 is TGTGCCAGCAGCGTACTAGCGGGGGAAGAGACCCAGTACTTC. Protein sequence: CASSVLAGEETQYF. The variable domain in full, completed from reference TRBV9 and TRBJ2-5, reads DSGVTQTPKHLITATGQRVTLRCSPRSGDLSVYWYQQSLDQGLQFLIQYYNGEERAKGNILERFSAQQFPDLHSELNLSSLELGDSALYFCASSVLAGEETQYFGPGTRLLVL.

This chain links TRBV6-6 with TRBJ1-1; D call uncertain. CDR3 size: 13 residues. V shed 6 bases and J shed 2 bases, with 10 bases lying between them. In germline, CDR1 is MNHNY, CDR2 SVGAGI (reference sequence). DNA for the CDR3: TGTGCCAGCAGCACTATGAGAAACACTGAAGCTTTCTTT. It codes for CASSTMRNTEAFF.

This chain links TRBV4-2 with TRBJ2-3; 9 bases fit TRBD2. Germline lookup yields CDR1 LGHNA and CDR2 YNFKEQ. V gave up 1 base and J gave up 6 bases; unmatched junction bases: 11. CDR3 length: 17 residues. For the CDR3, the DNA is TGTGCCAGCAGCCAAGTGGCGGGAAGGCTAGCGGGGGATACGCAGTATTTT. It yields the protein CASSQVAGRLAGDTQYF.

This clone was recorded once. J is TRBJ2-5 and V is TRBV11-2; D remains ambiguous. CDR1 and CDR2 (germline): SGHAT, FQNNGV. Trimming removed 4 bases from V and 1 base from J, with 7 bases in between. CDR3 size: 13 residues. In DNA, the CDR3 is TGTGCCAGCAGCTCCCCTACCCAAGAGACCCAGTACTTC. It yields the protein CASSSPTQETQYF.

The chain carries TRBV27 and TRBJ1-1; 7 nucleotides match TRBD1. Germline-derived CDR1 and CDR2 are MNHEY and SMNVEV (reference sequence). V shed 5 bases, J shed 3 bases, and the junction held 9 bases outside the gene matches. The CDR3 totals 15 residues. The CDR3 protein is CASSATGEMDTEAFF. CDR3 DNA: TGTGCCAGCAGTGCTACAGGGGAGATGGACACTGAAGCTTTCTTT.

This clone was found a few times. V and J are TRBV7-7 and TRBJ2-7, with 7 bases lining up with TRBD1. The junction had 9 bases not matched to a gene; V was cut back by 5 bases and J by 5 bases. Germline values: CDR1 SSHAT, CDR2 FNYEAQ (reference sequence). The CDR3 spans 14 residues. CDR3 amino acids: CASSPGQSTDEQYF. As DNA, the CDR3 is TGTGCCAGCAGCCCGGGACAGTCAACCGACGAGCAGTACTTC.

This clone was detected only a few times. This chain links TRBV5-4 with TRBJ1-1, with D perhaps matching TRBD1 (5 bases). Germline V gene lookup returns CDR1 SGHNT and CDR2 YYREEE (reference sequence). V shed 4 bases and J shed 6 bases, with 10 bases lying between them. This CDR3 is built from 12 residues. The DNA of the CDR3 is TGTGCCAGCAGCCCCCCGACAGCTGAAGCTTTCTTT. It is translated as CASSPPTAEAFF.

This clone has more than one count but fewer than ten. This chain connects TRBV29-1 to TRBJ2-1, with TRBD2 identical over 10 bases. This CDR3 contains 15 residues. Germline CDR1 is SQVTM and CDR2 is ANQGSEA. Losses at the gene ends were 4 bases for V and 7 bases for J; bases not matched to a gene: 10. The CDR3 sequence: CSVVAGGLYLNEQFF. CDR3 nucleotides: TGCAGCGTTGTAGCGGGGGGCCTATATTTGAATGAGCAGTTCTTC.

This chain links TRBV6-6 with TRBJ2-4, with D possibly matching TRBD2 (5 bases). The CDR3 loop spans 16 amino acids. The V gene lost 2 bases and the J gene lost 1 base, with 12 bases spanning the gap. Germline V CDR1 and CDR2: MNHNY, SVGAGI (reference sequence). The CDR3 DNA is TGTGCCAGCAGTTACGAGGGTTTGGGCGCCAAAAACATTCAGTACTTC. Amino acids: CASSYEGLGAKNIQYF.

This clone counts as medium-sized. The rearrangement links TRBV29-1 to TRBJ2-2; D not certain. Germline lookup yields CDR1 SQVTM and CDR2 ANQGSEA. Trimming cost V 4 bases and J 4 bases, with 7 bases left between them. The length of the CDR3 is 12 residues. In DNA form, the CDR3 reads TGCAGCGTTGTCCTCGGCACCGGGGAGCTGTTTTTT. Its protein is CSVVLGTGELFF.

The rearrangement joins TRBV11-2 to TRBJ2-1; 8 nucleotides align to TRBD2. The CDR3 contains 15 residues. Looked up from germline, CDR1 is SGHAT and CDR2 is FQNNGV. V gave up 5 bases and J gave up 3 bases; unmatched junction bases: 6. CDR3 in amino acids: CASSRSGGRYNEQFF. Written as DNA, the CDR3 is TGTGCCAGCAGCCGAAGCGGGGGCCGCTACAATGAGCAGTTCTTC.

To note about this clone: One end of the junction is discordant with germline, which a read error may explain. The CDR3 here is CASREAGGGGELFF. Written as DNA, the CDR3 is TGTGCCAGCAGGGAAGCGGGGGGTGGCGGGGAGCTGTTTTTT. The chain carries TRBV6-1 and TRBJ2-2; the match to TRBD2 covers 9 bases. Germline lookup yields CDR1 MNHNS and CDR2 SASEGT. This CDR3 has 14 residues.

V is TRBV7-9 and J is TRBJ1-2, with 7 bases lining up with TRBD1. The length of the CDR3 is 14 residues. Looked up from germline, CDR1 is SEHNR and CDR2 is FQNEAQ (reference sequence). Losses at the gene ends were 6 bases for V and 3 bases for J; bases not matched to a gene: 7. CDR3 in DNA: TGTGCCAGCAGACCGGACAGGAGAGACTATGGCTACACCTTC. This sequence encodes CASRPDRRDYGYTF.

J is TRBJ2-7 and V is TRBV6-5; perhaps TRBD2 as D (6 bases). Germline V gives CDR1 MNHEY, CDR2 SVGAGI. CDR3 length: 15 residues. Trimming stripped 0 bases from V and 3 bases from J, with 12 bases between. The CDR3: CASSYSGGDGYEQYF. CDR3 DNA sequence: TGTGCCAGCAGTTACTCTGGAGGGGACGGCTACGAGCAGTACTTC.

V is TRBV11-2 and J is TRBJ2-1; TRBD1 agrees at 7 bases. J lost 3 bases, V lost 5 bases, and 4 bases had no gene match. Germline CDR1 and CDR2: SGHAT and FQNNGV. The CDR3 is made up of 14 amino acids. The CDR3 DNA is TGTGCCAGCAGCCTAGGGGGCTACTACAATGAGCAGTTCTTC. Translation: CASSLGGYYNEQFF.

The chain employs TRBV6-5 and TRBJ2-7; no definite D call. V lost 7 bases and J 4 bases, leaving 14 bases between the germline ends. Germline CDR1 MNHEY, CDR2 SVGAGI. The CDR3 covers 13 residues. CDR3 nucleotides: TGTGCCAGCAACGACTTCGGCTCATACGAGCAGTACTTC. Translated: CASNDFGSYEQYF.

The chain links TRBV19 to TRBJ1-5, with 8 bases identical to TRBD1. The CDR3 extends over 16 amino acids. CDR1 is LNHDA and CDR2 is SQIVND in the germline V gene (reference sequence). V shed 5 bases, J shed 1 base, and the junction held 7 bases outside the gene matches. The CDR3 DNA reads TGTGCCAGTAGTGCATACGACAGGGGAAGCAATCAGCCCCAGCATTTT. Translation: CASSAYDRGSNQPQHF. The entire variable domain, with the rest obtained from reference TRBV19 and TRBJ1-5, is as follows: DGGITQSPKYLFRKEGQNVTLSCEQNLNHDAMYWYRQDPGQGLRLIYYSQIVNDFQKGDIAEGYSVSREKKESFPLTVTSAQKNPTAFYLCASSAYDRGSNQPQHFGDGTRLSIL.

The chain links TRBV6-5 to TRBJ2-1, with 12 bases lining up with TRBD2. This CDR3 has 15 amino acids. V shed 6 bases and J 4 bases; nucleotides not matched to a gene: 4. The germline V gene encodes CDR1 MNHEY and CDR2 SVGAGI. The CDR3 nucleotides are TGTGCCAGCAGCTTGACTAGCGGGGGATACAATGAGCAGTTCTTC. Its translation: CASSLTSGGYNEQFF.

The V call is TRBV7-2, the J call TRBJ2-7, with D possibly TRBD1 on 6 matching bases. V gave up 3 bases and J gave up 7 bases, with 16 bases separating them. The CDR3 length is 14 residues. CDR1 and CDR2 from the germline V gene are SGHTA and FQGNSA. DNA for the CDR3: TGTGCCAGCAGCTTCGGGACAACCCCCGGGGAGCAGTACTTC. Its translation: CASSFGTTPGEQYF.

The chain uses TRBV27 and TRBJ1-5, with D maybe TRBD1 (6 bases). The CDR3 is 15 amino acids. Trimming took off 2 bases at V and 7 bases at J, with 15 bases between the two ends. In germline, CDR1 is MNHEY, CDR2 SMNVEV (reference sequence). CDR3 residues: CASSLQGSIGQPQHF. CDR3 DNA sequence: TGTGCCAGCAGTTTACAGGGGAGTATAGGACAGCCCCAGCATTTT.

CDR3 protein: CASRGNTDRVNQPQHF. CDR3 DNA sequence: TGTGCCAGCAGGGGGAACACCGACAGGGTCAATCAGCCCCAGCATTTT. The chain uses TRBV27 and TRBJ1-5, with 7 bases identical to TRBD1. The CDR3 covers 16 residues. Germline CDR1 is MNHEY and CDR2 is SMNVEV (reference sequence). The V segment lost 6 bases and the J segment 3 bases; nucleotides outside the gene matches: 11.

The chain has TRBV27 and TRBJ2-5; 11 nucleotides line up with TRBD2. V gave up 5 bases and J gave up 5 bases; unmatched junction bases: 7. There are 15 residues in the CDR3. Germline CDR1 is MNHEY and CDR2 is SMNVEV (reference sequence). For the CDR3, the DNA is TGTGCCAGCAGTCCGGGGACTAGCGGTTGGGAGACCCAGTACTTC. Translating gives CASSPGTSGWETQYF.

V gene TRBV6-1 combines with J gene TRBJ1-3, with TRBD1 as a possible D gene (5 bases). This CDR3 contains 15 residues. V was pared by 2 bases and J by 4 bases, with 12 bases between. The germline CDR1 and CDR2 sequences are MNHNS and SASEGT. The CDR3 nucleotides are TGTGCCAGCAGTGAATCCGGAAGGGGCGGAAACACCATATATTTT. The encoded protein is CASSESGRGGNTIYF.

V and J are TRBV18 and TRBJ2-5; 8 bases are a match to TRBD2. The CDR3 has 15 amino acids. V lost 6 bases and J lost 4; bases outside the gene matches: 10. The germline V gene encodes CDR1 KGHSH and CDR2 LQKENI. CDR3: CASSISGLAGETQYF. CDR3 coding DNA: TGTGCCAGCTCGATCTCGGGGCTAGCGGGAGAGACCCAGTACTTC.

A single count supports this clone. J is TRBJ2-2 and V is TRBV28; TRBD2 might be the D (6 bases). The CDR3 has 15 amino acids. Trimming removed 6 bases from V and 3 bases from J, with 14 bases in between. Germline CDR1 MDHEN, CDR2 SYDVKM. The CDR3 loop is CASRGRRLDTGELFF. CDR3 bases: TGTGCCAGCAGAGGAAGGAGACTAGACACCGGGGAGCTGTTTTTT.

Only a few counts were recorded for this clone. This sequence joins TRBV2 and TRBJ1-5; 8 positions agree with TRBD1. Trimming took 5 bases from V and 1 from J; bases not matched to a gene: 4. The CDR3 is 15 residues long. CDR1 SNHLY and CDR2 FYNNEI come from the germline V gene. CDR3 region: CASSKTGASNQPQHF. CDR3 bases: TGTGCCAGCAGTAAGACAGGGGCAAGCAATCAGCCCCAGCATTTT.

The rearrangement uses TRBV7-9 and TRBJ2-7, with D possibly TRBD2 on 6 matching bases. V was trimmed by 4 bases and J by 4 bases, leaving 14 bases between them. This CDR3 contains 14 residues. Per the germline V gene, CDR1 is SEHNR and CDR2 is FQNEAQ (reference sequence). The chain's CDR3 is CASSSRGRNYEQYF. In DNA, the CDR3 is TGTGCCAGCAGCTCGCGGGGACGGAATTACGAGCAGTACTTC.

The genes are TRBV27 and TRBJ1-1, with TRBD1 matching over 9 bases. V shed 5 bases and J 3 bases; nucleotides not matched to a gene: 4. Germline CDR1 is MNHEY and CDR2 is SMNVEV (reference sequence). The length of the CDR3 is 14 residues. Written as DNA, the CDR3 is TGTGCCAGCAGTCCCACAGGGGGCTACACTGAAGCTTTCTTT. Translation: CASSPTGGYTEAFF.

The V and J genes are TRBV19 and TRBJ2-3; 11 bases line up with TRBD2. CDR3 length equals 17 residues. V was pared by 3 bases and J by 3 bases, with 8 bases of the junction left unmatched. CDR1 is LNHDA, CDR2 SQIVND, per germline (reference sequence). CDR3 DNA sequence: TGTGCCAGTAGTATGATTCTGACTAGCGGGGTTACAGATACGCAGTATTTT. The encoded protein is CASSMILTSGVTDTQYF.